Presented here are 32 T cell receptor beta chains from one specimen sequenced in a study of cytomegalovirus exposure and HLA in healthy donors. This PCR relied on a set of 60 Vbeta primers and 13 Jbeta primers. Only in-frame clones appear in the TCRdb table, and some are missing; sequencing was by immunoSEQ multiplex PCR. The data hold 90,000 to 120,000 clones, with about 80% observed a single time. Sequencing input: PBMCs. The receptors stem from a young man in good health and CMV-seronegative.

The V gene is TRBV6-5, the J gene TRBJ1-2, with D perhaps matching TRBD1 (5 bases). The germline V and J ends were trimmed by 0 bases and 4 bases, with 12 bases remaining between them. This CDR3 region has 15 residues. CDR1 is MNHEY, CDR2 SVGAGI, per germline. The CDR3 here is CASSYSQGPGYGYTF. CDR3 DNA sequence: TGTGCCAGCAGTTACTCGCAGGGTCCTGGCTATGGCTACACCTTC.

The gene calls are TRBV5-1 and TRBJ1-2, with TRBD1 matching 7 bases. The CDR3 runs 14 residues. Germline V lookup: CDR1 SGHRS, CDR2 YFSETQ. The V and J ends lost 3 bases and 7 bases, in that order; junction bases with no gene match: 9. The CDR3 loop is CASSSSGQVAGYTF. The CDR3 coding sequence is TGCGCCAGCAGCTCCTCCGGACAGGTAGCTGGCTACACCTTC.

The rearrangement joins TRBV18 to TRBJ2-2, with D unclear. The germline V gene encodes CDR1 KGHSH and CDR2 LQKENI. Between the trimmed V and J ends, which lost 4 bases and 1 base, there was a span of 4 bases. CDR3 length: 13 amino acids. CDR3 coding DNA: TGTGCCAGCTCACAACAGAACACCGGGGAGCTGTTTTTT. It yields the protein CASSQQNTGELFF.

This clone was recorded once. The chain links TRBV10-3 to TRBJ2-7; 7 bases fit TRBD1. The CDR3 contains 12 residues. The germline V gene has CDR1 ENHRY and CDR2 SYGVKD. Losses at the gene ends were 8 bases for V and 4 bases for J; bases not matched to a gene: 5. CDR3 bases: TGTGCCATCGGGGAGACAGGGTACGAGCAGTACTTC. Its translation is CAIGETGYEQYF.

The chain combines TRBV4-1 with TRBJ1-2, with 7 nucleotides matching TRBD1. This CDR3 is built from 14 residues. The V gene's germline CDR1 is MGHRA and CDR2 YSYEKL. The V segment lost 3 bases and the J segment 5 bases; nucleotides outside the gene matches: 6. The CDR3 nucleotides are TGCGCCAGCAGCCAGAGGGACAGCAATTATGGCTACACCTTC. This codes for CASSQRDSNYGYTF.

V and J are TRBV7-3 and TRBJ2-7, with D uncertain. Germline lookup yields CDR1 SGHTA and CDR2 FQGTGA. This CDR3 is 15 amino acids long. The V end was cut by 0 bases, the J end by 2 bases, with 11 bases between. The CDR3 spells CASSLTFLSAYEQYF. CDR3 coding DNA: TGTGCCAGCAGCTTAACGTTTTTGTCAGCCTACGAGCAGTACTTC. Drawing the rest from reference TRBV7-3 and TRBJ2-7, the complete variable domain is GAGVSQTPSNKVTEKGKYVELRCDPISGHTALYWYRQSLGQGPEFLIYFQGTGAADDSGLPNDRFFAVRPEGSVSTLKIQRTERGDSAVYLCASSLTFLSAYEQYFGPGTRLTVT.

This clone was recorded a few times. The rearrangement links TRBV18 to TRBJ1-5; 7 bases are a match to TRBD1. This CDR3 is 14 amino acids long. Trimming cost V 3 bases and J 7 bases; bases outside gene matches: 6. Germline V gene data show CDR1 as KGHSH and CDR2 as LQKENI. The CDR3 region is CASSPTGLGQPQHF. The CDR3 DNA sequence: TGTGCCAGCTCACCGACAGGGCTGGGACAGCCCCAGCATTTT.

The chain couples TRBV6-5 to TRBJ2-3; D remains ambiguous. The CDR3 totals 14 residues. Germline V gene lookup returns CDR1 MNHEY and CDR2 SVGAGI. V was shortened by 7 bases and J by 2 bases, with 13 bases between the two germline ends. For the CDR3, the DNA is TGTGCCAGCACCCATCGACTTTTCACAGATACGCAGTATTTT. This encodes CASTHRLFTDTQYF.

The rearrangement uses TRBV18 and TRBJ2-2; 7 bases map to TRBD1. The CDR3 runs 16 residues. The germline V gene encodes CDR1 KGHSH and CDR2 LQKENI. With 5 bases clipped from V and 0 bases from J, the junction kept 6 bases outside the gene matches. This chain's CDR3 is CASSEQGPSNTGELFF. DNA for the CDR3: TGTGCCAGCTCAGAACAGGGGCCCTCGAACACCGGGGAGCTGTTTTTT.

The gene calls are TRBV29-1 and TRBJ2-5; perhaps TRBD2 as D (6 bases). The CDR3 loop spans 13 amino acids. The V and J ends lost 6 bases and 0 bases respectively, with 11 bases between them. Germline lookup yields CDR1 SQVTM and CDR2 ANQGSEA. The CDR3 loop reads CSVIAVYQETQYF. DNA for the CDR3: TGCAGCGTAATAGCGGTGTACCAAGAGACCCAGTACTTC.

The gene calls are TRBV5-1 and TRBJ1-2, with D possibly TRBD1 on 6 matching bases. Germline V gene sequence: CDR1 SGHRS, CDR2 YFSETQ. V shed 4 bases and J shed 4 bases, with 11 bases lying between them. This CDR3 comprises 13 residues. This chain's CDR3 is CASSPRGPYGYTF. For the CDR3, the DNA is TGCGCCAGCAGCCCCAGGGGCCCCTATGGCTACACCTTC.

The genes are TRBV12-5 and TRBJ2-3; possible D gene TRBD2, 6 bases. The germline V gene encodes CDR1 LGHNT and CDR2 FRNRAP. The V and J ends lost 0 bases and 2 bases respectively, with 15 bases between them. The CDR3 runs 17 residues. CDR3 amino acids: CASGLVLGGLHTDTQYF. CDR3 sequence (DNA): TGTGCTAGTGGTTTGGTCCTCGGGGGTCTGCACACAGATACGCAGTATTTT.

The chain employs TRBV28 and TRBJ2-2; possibly TRBD1 for D (5 bases). Trimming left V 8 bases short and J 4 bases short, with 20 bases between. This CDR3 comprises 16 residues. The germline V gene encodes CDR1 MDHEN and CDR2 SYDVKM. In DNA, the CDR3 is TGTGCCAGCTCGGTTATTGCCGGGCAGGGCACCGGGGAGCTGTTTTTT. Its translation: CASSVIAGQGTGELFF. The full variable domain, with the rest looked up from reference TRBV28 and TRBJ2-2, is DVKVTQSSRYLVKRTGEKVFLECVQDMDHENMFWYRQDPGLGLRLIYFSYDVKMKEKGDIPEGYSVSREKKERFSLILESASTNQTSMYLCASSVIAGQGTGELFFGEGSRLTVL.

The V call is TRBV7-9, the J call TRBJ2-7, with TRBD1 identical over 8 bases. The V gene's germline CDR1 is SEHNR and CDR2 FQNEAQ (reference sequence). The junction had 6 bases not matched to a gene; V was cut back by 1 base and J by 4 bases. This CDR3 spans 15 amino acids. The CDR3 loop reads CASSLGQGLVYEQYF. The DNA of the CDR3 is TGTGCCAGCAGCTTAGGACAGGGGCTGGTGTACGAGCAGTACTTC.

The V and J genes are TRBV7-2 and TRBJ1-2; TRBD1 is a possible D gene (6 bases). There are 15 residues in the CDR3. Germline loops: CDR1 SGHTA, CDR2 FQGNSA. V lost 6 bases, J lost 0 bases, and 14 bases lay in between. CDR3 DNA: TGTGCCAGCAGTATTCCGGGACAACCTAACTATGGCTACACCTTC. This gives the protein CASSIPGQPNYGYTF.

The rearrangement links TRBV29-1 to TRBJ2-5; 7 nucleotides match TRBD1. V lost 3 bases and J lost 0; bases outside the gene matches: 1. The CDR3 is 13 amino acids. Germline-derived CDR1 and CDR2 are SQVTM and ANQGSEA. The CDR3, as DNA: TGCAGCGTTGAGGACAGGTACCAAGAGACCCAGTACTTC. This sequence encodes CSVEDRYQETQYF.

The genes are TRBV30 and TRBJ2-3, with unresolved D. Germline V lookup: CDR1 GTSNPN, CDR2 SVGIG (reference sequence). The CDR3 length is 11 residues. V lost 7 bases and J lost 4, with 9 bases in between. The CDR3 DNA sequence: TGTGCCTCGACTCTGTCAGATACGCAGTATTTT. Its translation is CASTLSDTQYF.

This sequence joins TRBV30 and TRBJ2-7; maybe TRBD2 (7 bases). With 5 bases removed from V and 4 bases from J, the gap between germline ends came to 21 bases. The CDR3 contains 15 residues. CDR1 and CDR2 (germline): GTSNPN, SVGIG (reference sequence). The CDR3, as DNA: TGTGCCTGGGGGCCCTGGAGGGGGGGCGTGTACGAGCAGTACTTC. Its translation is CAWGPWRGGVYEQYF.

CDR3 in amino acids: CASSSGRRDEKLFF. The CDR3 region has the DNA TGTGCCAGCAGCTCGGGCAGGAGGGATGAAAAACTGTTTTTT. This chain joins TRBV2 and TRBJ1-4, with D unresolved. The CDR3 has 14 residues. V was pared by 6 bases and J by 6 bases, with 14 bases between. Germline CDR1 is SNHLY and CDR2 is FYNNEI.

This clone showed up just once. The CDR3 spells CASSQEVAGGVNIQYF. The CDR3, as DNA: TGCGCCAGCAGCCAAGAAGTAGCGGGAGGGGTAAACATTCAGTACTTC. The chain links TRBV4-1 to TRBJ2-4, with 11 bases matching TRBD2. The CDR3 covers 16 residues. CDR1 and CDR2 from the germline V gene are MGHRA and YSYEKL. V shed 0 bases, J shed 6 bases, and the junction held 4 bases outside the gene matches.

The chain carries TRBV9 and TRBJ1-2; 7 bases fit TRBD1. There are 15 residues in the CDR3. The germline CDR1 and CDR2 sequences are SGDLS and YYNGEE. Germline trimming cut 3 bases from V and 1 base from J; bases unmatched to any gene: 6. This chain's CDR3 is CASSAQGRVNYGYTF. As DNA, the CDR3 is TGTGCCAGCAGCGCACAGGGGCGGGTTAACTATGGCTACACCTTC.

The V call is TRBV2, the J call TRBJ2-3, with a weak D call TRBD1 (6 bases). V shed 4 bases and J shed 0 bases, with 11 bases lying between them. Germline lookup yields CDR1 SNHLY and CDR2 FYNNEI. This CDR3 has 15 amino acids. CDR3 bases: TGTGCCAGCAGTGCGGACAGTTCTAGCACAGATACGCAGTATTTT. This encodes CASSADSSSTDTQYF. The entire variable domain, with the rest obtained from reference TRBV2 and TRBJ2-3, is as follows: EPEVTQTPSHQVTQMGQEVILRCVPISNHLYFYWYRQILGQKVEFLVSFYNNEISEKSEIFDDQFSVERPDGSNFTLKIRSTKLEDSAMYFCASSADSSSTDTQYFGPGTRLTVL.

This rearrangement joins TRBV29-1 to TRBJ1-1, with D possibly TRBD1 on 5 matching bases. The length of the CDR3 is 13 residues. Trimming took 5 bases from V and 1 from J, leaving 11 bases between them. Germline CDR1 and CDR2: SQVTM and ANQGSEA. The CDR3 protein is CSVPGQGNTEAFF. In DNA form, the CDR3 reads TGCAGCGTTCCTGGGCAGGGGAACACTGAAGCTTTCTTT.

This clone was counted once. The J gene is TRBJ2-5, the V gene TRBV27; 7 bases align to TRBD1. The J call may be mistaken, given a closer DNA end match to TRBJ2-7. Germline-derived CDR1 and CDR2 are MNHEY and SMNVEV (reference sequence). This CDR3 is 14 amino acids long. The DNA for the CDR3 is TGTGCCAGCAGGAACGGGGCAGGGGGAAGCGAGCAGTACTTC. This codes for CASRNGAGGSEQYF.

V and J are TRBV9 and TRBJ1-1, with D maybe TRBD1 (6 bases). Germline V gives CDR1 SGDLS, CDR2 YYNGEE. The CDR3 is 14 amino acids. Trimming removed 2 bases from V and 4 bases from J, with 12 bases in between. The CDR3: CASSVGGAGTEAFF. The DNA of the CDR3 is TGTGCCAGCAGCGTGGGGGGGGCGGGCACTGAAGCTTTCTTT.

This chain connects TRBV5-1 to TRBJ2-3, with 9 nucleotides matching TRBD2. Trimming cost V 0 bases and J 6 bases; bases outside gene matches: 11. The CDR3 runs to 17 residues. Germline lookup yields CDR1 SGHRS and CDR2 YFSETQ. CDR3 in DNA: TGCGCCAGCAGCTTGGTTTCTAGCGGGAACCCCTGGGATACGCAGTATTTT. Translating gives CASSLVSSGNPWDTQYF.

This clone was detected a few times. The chain recombines TRBV28 with TRBJ2-7, with 7 bases matching TRBD1. CDR1 is MDHEN, CDR2 SYDVKM, per germline. Trimming cost V 5 bases and J 3 bases; bases outside gene matches: 13. This CDR3 comprises 16 residues. CDR3 residues: CASSLPVFTGDYEQYF. The CDR3 DNA reads TGTGCCAGCAGTCTGCCGGTTTTTACAGGGGACTACGAGCAGTACTTC.

The chain employs TRBV6-1 and TRBJ1-3; 9 nucleotides match TRBD1. CDR3 size: 16 residues. V lost 4 bases and J lost 3; bases outside the gene matches: 7. The germline CDR1 and CDR2 sequences are MNHNS and SASEGT. The CDR3 loop is CASSGPQGALGNTIYF. The CDR3 coding sequence is TGTGCCAGCAGTGGACCACAGGGGGCGCTTGGAAACACCATATATTTT.

J is TRBJ2-7 and V is TRBV7-6; 9 bases align to TRBD2. Looked up from germline, CDR1 is SGHVS and CDR2 is FNYEAQ. The CDR3 is made up of 14 amino acids. Trimming removed 1 base from V and 7 bases from J; junction bases left unmatched: 5. As DNA, the CDR3 is TGTGCCAGCAGCTTAGGGACTAGCGACGAAGAGCAGTACTTC. Translated: CASSLGTSDEEQYF.

The CDR3 region is CASSAQGGVSYNEQFF. CDR3 sequence (DNA): TGTGCCAGCTCAGCTCAAGGAGGGGTGTCCTACAATGAGCAGTTCTTC. The J gene is TRBJ2-1, the V gene TRBV18; weak D call: TRBD2 (6 bases). CDR1 is KGHSH and CDR2 is LQKENI in the germline V gene. Trimming cost V 5 bases and J 1 base, with 15 bases left between them. There are 16 residues in the CDR3.

The rearrangement links TRBV5-6 to TRBJ2-3, with TRBD2 matching over 9 bases. The germline V gene encodes CDR1 SGHDT and CDR2 YYEEEE. CDR3 size: 16 residues. The V and J ends lost 4 bases and 6 bases, in that order; junction bases with no gene match: 12. The CDR3 bases are TGTGCCAGCAGCCTGCGGAGCGGGGGGTCGGGTGATACGCAGTATTTT. Its protein is CASSLRSGGSGDTQYF.

This clone was seen a single time. The V call is TRBV5-1, the J call TRBJ1-6, with D unclear. V was trimmed by 0 bases and J by 8 bases, leaving 6 bases between them. In germline, CDR1 is SGHRS, CDR2 YFSETQ. This CDR3 is 13 amino acids long. In nucleotides, the CDR3 is TGCGCCAGCAGCTTGGACGGGGATTCACCCCTCCACTTT. Protein: CASSLDGDSPLHF.